These T cell receptor beta chains were read from a single sample in a study of cytomegalovirus exposure and HLA in healthy donors. Only in-frame clones appear in the TCRdb table, and some are missing; sequencing was by immunoSEQ multiplex PCR. The repertoire has some 170,000 clones, 75% to 90% of them found once; the top ten carry 2% to 2.5%. Material for sequencing was PBMCs. All receptors derive from a woman in her late teens or twenties in good health and CMV-seronegative. Both conserved end residues are part of each CDR3. The D gene is left open where the match is weak. Some rows have no size entry. The others give once, few or many, or a class for an expanded clone.

TRBV4-3	14	TRBJ1-2	-	-	CASSQAGRADGYTF	TGCGCCAGCAGCCAAGCAGGGCGAGCCGACGGCTACACCTTC
TRBV7-2	17	TRBJ2-1	-	once	CASSLSSGSHVYNEQFF	TGTGCCAGCAGCTTATCATCGGGTTCGCACGTCTACAATGAGCAGTTCTTC
TRBV7-9	12	TRBJ1-1	-	-	CASSSGTKEAFF	TGTGCCAGCAGCTCCGGGACAAAAGAAGCTTTCTTT
TRBV4-2	16	TRBJ1-2	TRBD1	-	CASSQETGEINYGYTF	TGTGCCAGCAGCCAGGAGACAGGGGAGATAAACTATGGCTACACCTTC
TRBV2	13	TRBJ2-7	-	-	CASWGLEVGVQYF	TGTGCCAGCTGGGGGCTTGAGGTGGGCGTGCAGTACTTC
TRBV5-5	14	TRBJ2-1	TRBD1	-	CASRTRGRSNEQFF	TGTGCCAGCAGGACCAGGGGGCGAAGCAATGAGCAGTTCTTC
TRBV7-6	13	TRBJ2-7	TRBD1	few	CASSPNRGDEQYF	TGTGCCAGCAGCCCAAACAGGGGGGACGAGCAGTACTTC
TRBV7-9	16	TRBJ2-7	TRBD2	-	CASSLARGGYTYEQYF	TGTGCCAGCAGCTTAGCGCGGGGAGGGTACACCTACGAGCAGTACTTC
TRBV9	14	TRBJ1-2	-	-	CASNLEQGNYGYTF	TGTGCCAGCAACTTGGAACAGGGTAACTATGGCTACACCTTC
TRBV19	12	TRBJ1-2	-	once	CASSQAGYGYTF	TGTGCCAGTAGCCAGGCCGGCTATGGCTACACCTTC
TRBV11-2	17	TRBJ2-5	TRBD2	-	CASSFGYGLAAVETQYF	TGTGCCAGCAGCTTCGGGTACGGACTAGCGGCGGTGGAGACCCAGTACTTC
TRBV10-3	14	TRBJ1-1	-	-	CATKTILLNTEAFF	TGTGCCACCAAAACGATTCTACTGAACACTGAAGCTTTCTTT
TRBV13	16	TRBJ2-2	-	-	CASSLVSSYGTGELFF	TGTGCCAGCAGCTTAGTATCCAGCTACGGGACCGGGGAGCTGTTTTTT
TRBV6-5	16	TRBJ1-5	TRBD1	-	CASSYGGQGAGQPQHF	TGTGCCAGCAGTTACGGGGGACAGGGGGCGGGCCAGCCCCAGCATTTT
TRBV4-1	16	TRBJ2-7	TRBD2	-	CASSQRPGLAPYEQYF	TGCGCCAGCAGCCAACGACCGGGACTAGCTCCTTACGAGCAGTACTTC
TRBV6-1	13	TRBJ1-5	TRBD1	-	CASSDRESQPQHF	TGTGCCAGTTCGGACAGGGAGAGTCAGCCCCAGCATTTT
TRBV9	14	TRBJ2-1	-	-	CASSVATRPGEQFF	TGTGCCAGCAGCGTAGCTACCCGACCAGGTGAGCAGTTCTTC
TRBV5-1	12	TRBJ2-1	-	-	CASSLTVDEQFF	TGCGCCAGCAGCTTGACGGTCGATGAGCAGTTCTTC
TRBV19	14	TRBJ1-2	TRBD1	-	CASTPTGVNYGYTF	TGTGCCAGTACCCCGACAGGGGTTAACTATGGCTACACCTTC
TRBV6-5	15	TRBJ2-7	TRBD2	-	CASSYGGVSSYEQYF	TGTGCCAGCAGTTACGGGGGGGTAAGCTCCTACGAGCAGTACTTC
TRBV29-1	15	TRBJ1-2	TRBD1	-	CSVVGQGAWANGYTF	TGCAGCGTGGTTGGACAGGGGGCGTGGGCAAATGGCTACACCTTC
TRBV7-3	14	TRBJ2-1	-	-	CASSLLTVSGEQFF	TGTGCCAGCAGCTTACTTACGGTTTCGGGTGAGCAGTTCTTC
TRBV18	15	TRBJ1-2	-	-	CASSPGFGGTYGYTF	TGTGCCAGCTCACCAGGGTTCGGGGGAACTTATGGCTACACCTTC
TRBV6-5	14	TRBJ2-1	TRBD2	-	CASSSTSGANEQFF	TGTGCCAGCAGTAGCACTAGCGGGGCAAATGAGCAGTTCTTC